These T cell receptor beta chains were read from a single sample in a study of blood T cell repertoires in COVID-19. The assay was immunoSEQ multiplex PCR, and TCRdb's table has in-frame clones only and misses some. Of fewer than 130,000 clones detected, 72% appear once; the ten largest clones hold under 10%. The sequenced sample consisted of peripheral blood. The source of these receptors is a woman in her fifties or sixties with acute or convalescent COVID-19. CDR3s include the opening cysteine and the closing phenylalanine or tryptophan. Fields, in order: D gene, clone size, J gene, V gene, CDR3 protein, CDR3 DNA. The D gene is left open where the match is weak. Some rows mark clone size as missing; the rest say once, few, many or name a class of expanded clone.

d_call: TRBD1
clone_size: few
j_call: TRBJ1-6
v_call: TRBV2
cdr3_aa: CATNRDRDSPLHF
cdr3_nt: TGTGCCACCAACCGGGACAGGGATTCACCCCTCCACTTT

d_call: TRBD1
clone_size: .
j_call: TRBJ1-1
v_call: TRBV3-1/TRBV3-2
cdr3_aa: CASRLQGADTEAFF
cdr3_nt: TGTGCCAGCAGGTTACAGGGGGCGGACACTGAAGCTTTCTTT

d_call: TRBD1
clone_size: .
j_call: TRBJ1-3
v_call: TRBV9
cdr3_aa: CASSGTGSGNTIYF
cdr3_nt: TGTGCCAGCAGCGGGACAGGGAGTGGAAACACCATATATTTT

d_call: TRBD1
clone_size: .
j_call: TRBJ1-5
v_call: TRBV6-2/TRBV6-3
cdr3_aa: CASSYRGRVEQPQHF
cdr3_nt: TGTGCCAGCAGTTACAGGGGGCGAGTTGAACAGCCCCAGCATTTT

d_call: .
clone_size: .
j_call: TRBJ1-3
v_call: TRBV7-6
cdr3_aa: CASSLRGASSGNTIYF
cdr3_nt: TGTGCCAGCAGCTTGCGGGGAGCCTCCTCTGGAAACACCATATATTTT

d_call: TRBD1
clone_size: .
j_call: TRBJ2-7
v_call: TRBV3-1/TRBV3-2
cdr3_aa: CATGGVLGEQYF
cdr3_nt: TGTGCCACAGGGGGCGTCTTAGGCGAGCAGTACTTC

d_call: TRBD1
clone_size: .
j_call: TRBJ2-1
v_call: TRBV5-8
cdr3_aa: CASSLGLGQKFF
cdr3_nt: TGTGCCAGCAGCTTGGGGCTGGGACAGAAGTTCTTC

d_call: TRBD1
clone_size: .
j_call: TRBJ1-1
v_call: TRBV3-1/TRBV3-2
cdr3_aa: CASSHRGIEAFF
cdr3_nt: TGTGCCAGCAGCCACAGGGGGATTGAAGCTTTCTTT

d_call: .
clone_size: .
j_call: TRBJ1-1
v_call: TRBV5-6
cdr3_aa: CASSFGGITEAFF
cdr3_nt: TGTGCCAGCAGCTTTGGGGGGATCACTGAAGCTTTCTTT

d_call: TRBD1
clone_size: .
j_call: TRBJ1-5
v_call: TRBV15
cdr3_aa: CATRGGDRGYQPQHF
cdr3_nt: TGTGCCACCCGAGGTGGGGACAGGGGATATCAGCCCCAGCATTTT

d_call: .
clone_size: .
j_call: TRBJ1-5
v_call: TRBV29-1
cdr3_aa: CSDSDRHNQPQHF
cdr3_nt: TGCAGCGATTCCGACAGACACAATCAGCCCCAGCATTTT

d_call: .
clone_size: few
j_call: TRBJ1-5
v_call: TRBV5-1
cdr3_aa: CASSLFQEPQHF
cdr3_nt: TGCGCCAGCAGCTTGTTTCAGGAGCCCCAGCATTTT

d_call: TRBD1
clone_size: .
j_call: TRBJ1-5
v_call: TRBV24-1
cdr3_aa: CATSESTGGFNQPQHF
cdr3_nt: TGTGCCACCAGTGAATCTACAGGGGGCTTCAATCAGCCCCAGCATTTT

d_call: .
clone_size: .
j_call: TRBJ1-1
v_call: TRBV21-1
cdr3_aa: CASSTDSDKGTEAFF
cdr3_nt: TGTGCCAGCAGCACCGACAGCGATAAGGGCACTGAAGCTTTCTTT

d_call: TRBD1
clone_size: few
j_call: TRBJ2-7
v_call: TRBV27
cdr3_aa: CASSLSGQGSWHEQYF
cdr3_nt: TGTGCCAGCAGTTTATCGGGACAGGGGTCCTGGCACGAGCAGTACTTC

d_call: .
clone_size: .
j_call: TRBJ2-3
v_call: TRBV10-3
cdr3_aa: CAISESQGFTQYF
cdr3_nt: TGTGCCATCAGTGAGTCCCAGGGTTTTACGCAGTATTTT

d_call: .
clone_size: many
j_call: TRBJ2-2
v_call: TRBV6-2/TRBV6-3
cdr3_aa: CASSSGYGPGELFF
cdr3_nt: TGTGCCAGCAGTTCCGGGTACGGTCCCGGGGAGCTGTTTTTT

d_call: .
clone_size: .
j_call: TRBJ1-2
v_call: TRBV18
cdr3_aa: CASSPAGYRYGYTF
cdr3_nt: TGTGCCAGCTCACCTGCGGGGTACAGATATGGCTACACCTTC

d_call: .
clone_size: .
j_call: TRBJ1-1
v_call: TRBV27
cdr3_aa: CASSLSAGTEAFF
cdr3_nt: TGTGCCAGCAGTTTATCGGCAGGCACTGAAGCTTTCTTT

d_call: .
clone_size: .
j_call: TRBJ1-2
v_call: TRBV9
cdr3_aa: CASSVATAGKAIANYGYTF
cdr3_nt: TGTGCCAGCAGCGTAGCTACAGCAGGGAAGGCGATAGCTAACTATGGCTACACCTTC

d_call: .
clone_size: .
j_call: TRBJ1-6
v_call: TRBV7-3
cdr3_aa: CASSFQGPYNSPLHF
cdr3_nt: TGTGCCAGCAGCTTTCAGGGTCCCTATAATTCACCCCTCCACTTT

d_call: .
clone_size: few
j_call: TRBJ1-5
v_call: TRBV12-3/TRBV12-4
cdr3_aa: CASRSRDNQPQHF
cdr3_nt: TGTGCCAGCAGAAGCAGGGACAATCAGCCCCAGCATTTT

d_call: .
clone_size: .
j_call: TRBJ1-6
v_call: TRBV5-1
cdr3_aa: CASSLETALNSPLHF
cdr3_nt: TGCGCCAGCAGCTTGGAAACAGCATTGAATTCACCCCTCCACTTT

d_call: TRBD1
clone_size: .
j_call: TRBJ2-5
v_call: TRBV27
cdr3_aa: CASSLNPTGGQETQYF
cdr3_nt: TGTGCCAGCAGTTTAAACCCCACAGGGGGCCAAGAGACCCAGTACTTC

d_call: TRBD1
clone_size: .
j_call: TRBJ2-7
v_call: TRBV28
cdr3_aa: CASSLTGGTGGHEQYF
cdr3_nt: TGTGCCAGCAGTTTAACGGGGGGGACAGGGGGACACGAGCAGTACTTC

d_call: .
clone_size: .
j_call: TRBJ1-1
v_call: TRBV18
cdr3_aa: CASSPITGRAFF
cdr3_nt: TGTGCCAGCTCACCGATTACAGGGCGAGCTTTCTTT

d_call: .
clone_size: many
j_call: TRBJ1-6
v_call: TRBV18
cdr3_aa: CASSGQSSYNSPLHF
cdr3_nt: TGTGCCAGCTCGGGGCAGAGCTCCTATAATTCACCCCTCCACTTT

d_call: .
clone_size: .
j_call: TRBJ1-1
v_call: TRBV7-2
cdr3_aa: CASSLNRQSEAFF
cdr3_nt: TGTGCCAGCAGCTTAAATCGACAGAGTGAAGCTTTCTTT

d_call: .
clone_size: .
j_call: TRBJ2-1
v_call: TRBV18
cdr3_aa: CASSSPGKFF
cdr3_nt: TGTGCCAGCTCATCCCCAGGAAAGTTCTTC

d_call: .
clone_size: .
j_call: TRBJ1-1
v_call: TRBV6-5
cdr3_aa: CASSYSRGQTEAFF
cdr3_nt: TGTGCCAGCAGTTACTCGCGAGGGCAAACTGAAGCTTTCTTT

d_call: TRBD1
clone_size: .
j_call: TRBJ1-5
v_call: TRBV27
cdr3_aa: CASSKFLGQGSNQPQHF
cdr3_nt: TGTGCCAGCAGTAAATTTCTGGGACAGGGATCCAATCAGCCCCAGCATTTT

d_call: .
clone_size: .
j_call: TRBJ2-3
v_call: TRBV29-1
cdr3_aa: CSVEIPTSEDTQYF
cdr3_nt: TGCAGCGTTGAAATCCCGACTAGTGAAGATACGCAGTATTTT

d_call: .
clone_size: .
j_call: TRBJ1-5
v_call: TRBV6-5
cdr3_aa: CASSYGAGTNQPQHF
cdr3_nt: TGTGCCAGCAGTTACGGCGCTGGGACTAATCAGCCCCAGCATTTT

d_call: TRBD1
clone_size: .
j_call: TRBJ2-5
v_call: TRBV18
cdr3_aa: CASSPLRTGGSSAPQETQYF
cdr3_nt: TGTGCCAGCTCACCACTTAGGACAGGGGGAAGTTCAGCGCCCCAAGAGACCCAGTACTTC

d_call: .
clone_size: few
j_call: TRBJ1-1
v_call: TRBV3-1/TRBV3-2
cdr3_aa: CASSQGWGSGTEAFF
cdr3_nt: TGTGCCAGCAGCCAAGGATGGGGAAGCGGCACTGAAGCTTTCTTT

d_call: TRBD2
clone_size: .
j_call: TRBJ2-7
v_call: TRBV5-1
cdr3_aa: CASSLVGEGPTGEQYF
cdr3_nt: TGCGCCAGCAGCTTGGTAGGGGAGGGCCCTACTGGGGAGCAGTACTTC

d_call: .
clone_size: .
j_call: TRBJ2-7
v_call: TRBV12-5
cdr3_aa: CASGLVSSEQYF
cdr3_nt: TGTGCTAGTGGTTTGGTTAGTAGCGAGCAGTACTTC

d_call: TRBD1
clone_size: .
j_call: TRBJ1-5
v_call: TRBV3-1/TRBV3-2
cdr3_aa: CASSPHRTGYSNQPQHF
cdr3_nt: TGTGCCAGCAGCCCCCACCGGACAGGGTATAGCAATCAGCCCCAGCATTTT

d_call: .
clone_size: once
j_call: TRBJ2-3
v_call: TRBV20-1
cdr3_aa: CSASPRVRDTDTQYF
cdr3_nt: TGCAGTGCTAGTCCCAGGGTTAGAGACACAGATACGCAGTATTTT

d_call: TRBD1
clone_size: .
j_call: TRBJ1-2
v_call: TRBV18
cdr3_aa: CASSPPRGTEVYGYTF
cdr3_nt: TGTGCCAGCTCACCACCGAGAGGGACAGAAGTCTATGGCTACACCTTC

d_call: .
clone_size: few
j_call: TRBJ1-2
v_call: TRBV7-9
cdr3_aa: CASSSSTGGYTF
cdr3_nt: TGTGCCAGCAGCTCATCGACAGGCGGCTACACCTTC

d_call: TRBD1
clone_size: .
j_call: TRBJ2-4
v_call: TRBV6-5
cdr3_aa: CASSSRQGDIQYF
cdr3_nt: TGTGCCAGCAGTTCGAGACAGGGGGACATTCAGTACTTC

d_call: TRBD1
clone_size: large
j_call: TRBJ1-5
v_call: TRBV27
cdr3_aa: CASSIDGTGNQPQHF
cdr3_nt: TGTGCCAGCAGCATAGATGGGACAGGGAATCAGCCCCAGCATTTT

d_call: .
clone_size: once
j_call: TRBJ1-2
v_call: TRBV4-2
cdr3_aa: CASSQESGEGGYGYTF
cdr3_nt: TGTGCCAGCAGCCAAGAATCCGGGGAAGGGGGCTATGGCTACACCTTC

d_call: .
clone_size: .
j_call: TRBJ2-2
v_call: TRBV5-1
cdr3_aa: CASSSDYRVGTGELFF
cdr3_nt: TGCGCCAGCAGCTCTGATTACAGGGTCGGAACCGGGGAGCTGTTTTTT

d_call: TRBD2
clone_size: few
j_call: TRBJ2-7
v_call: TRBV10-3
cdr3_aa: CAIAPGGSSYEQYF
cdr3_nt: TGTGCCATCGCTCCCGGCGGGAGCTCCTACGAGCAGTACTTC

d_call: .
clone_size: .
j_call: TRBJ1-3
v_call: TRBV3-1/TRBV3-2
cdr3_aa: CASSSGWFGNTIYF
cdr3_nt: TGTGCCAGCAGCTCAGGGTGGTTTGGAAACACCATATATTTT

d_call: .
clone_size: .
j_call: TRBJ2-3
v_call: TRBV7-3
cdr3_aa: CASSLVRGSTDTQYF
cdr3_nt: TGTGCCAGCAGCTTAGTCCGGGGTAGCACAGATACGCAGTATTTT

d_call: TRBD1
clone_size: few
j_call: TRBJ2-7
v_call: TRBV6-2/TRBV6-3
cdr3_aa: CASSYGQGKSTYEQYF
cdr3_nt: TGTGCCAGCAGTTACGGACAGGGTAAGAGTACCTACGAGCAGTACTTC

d_call: TRBD2
clone_size: once
j_call: TRBJ2-3
v_call: TRBV7-9
cdr3_aa: CASSMTSGGNSDTQYF
cdr3_nt: TGTGCCAGCAGCATGACTAGCGGGGGGAACTCAGATACGCAGTATTTT

d_call: TRBD1
clone_size: .
j_call: TRBJ1-1
v_call: TRBV10-3
cdr3_aa: CAISDPYRGNTEAFF
cdr3_nt: TGTGCCATCAGTGACCCCTACAGGGGGAACACTGAAGCTTTCTTT

d_call: TRBD1
clone_size: .
j_call: TRBJ1-2
v_call: TRBV4-2
cdr3_aa: CASSLGTAGYTF
cdr3_nt: TGTGCCAGCAGCCTAGGGACAGCAGGCTACACCTTC

d_call: .
clone_size: once
j_call: TRBJ1-4
v_call: TRBV3-1/TRBV3-2
cdr3_aa: CASSQIRGEEKLFF
cdr3_nt: TGTGCCAGCAGCCAAATTCGGGGTGAGGAAAAACTGTTTTTT